The 3 T cell receptor beta chains below were found in one sample sequenced in a study of identical twins (dated by TCRdb to 2015 to 2016). Receptor amplification or capture employed 5' RACE. The sequencer listed for this sample is Illumina HiSeq 2000. TCRdb trimmed public reads at Q25 via fastp, called clones via MiXCR and kept in-frame beta chains. Entries that share a CDR3 protein sequence are merged under the most common genes and DNA. The sample records 570,000 or so distinct CDR3 sequences, more than 9% of which are singletons. The ten largest clones add up to roughly 3% of the sample. The data also belong to a second study, concerning yellow fever vaccine responses in identical twins.

Input material: PBMCs. Receptors originate from a woman aged 18-29 years in good health.

Only a few counts were recorded for this clonotype. This chain uses TRBV5-6 with TRBJ1-5, with TRBD1 matching over 11 bases. V was pared by 4 bases and J by 4 bases, with 4 bases of the junction left unmatched. The germline V gene encodes CDR1 SGHDT and CDR2 YYEEEE. This CDR3 is built from 15 residues. Here the CDR3 DNA reads TGTGCCAGCAGCCAGGGACAGGGGGAGAATCAGCCCCAGCATTTT. This encodes CASSQGQGENQPQHF. Drawing the rest from reference TRBV5-6 and TRBJ1-5, the complete variable domain is DAGVTQSPTHLIKTRGQQVTLRCSPKSGHDTVSWYQQALGQGPQFIFQYYEEEERQRGNFPDRFSGHQFPNYSSELNVNALLLGDSALYLCASSQGQGENQPQHFGDGTRLSIL.

V usage is TRBV10-2 and J usage is TRBJ2-7; 8 bases line up with TRBD2. The length of the CDR3 is 14 residues. Germline V gene lookup returns CDR1 WSHSY and CDR2 SAAADI. V was pared by 6 bases and J by 6 bases, with 10 bases of the junction left unmatched. CDR3 in DNA: TGCGCCAGCAGCTCGGGGGTAGCGGGACTCGAGCAGTACTTC. Encoded protein: CASSSGVAGLEQYF.

This clonotype was picked up many times. This sequence joins TRBV12-3 or TRBV12-4 and TRBJ2-1; TRBD2 is a possible D gene (6 bases). V was cut by 6 bases and J by 2 bases, with 17 bases left in between. The CDR3 length is 16 residues. DNA for the CDR3: TGTGCCAGCAGCCCCGTCGGGGGAAAAGCCTACAATGAGCAGTTCTTC. The encoded protein is CASSPVGGKAYNEQFF.